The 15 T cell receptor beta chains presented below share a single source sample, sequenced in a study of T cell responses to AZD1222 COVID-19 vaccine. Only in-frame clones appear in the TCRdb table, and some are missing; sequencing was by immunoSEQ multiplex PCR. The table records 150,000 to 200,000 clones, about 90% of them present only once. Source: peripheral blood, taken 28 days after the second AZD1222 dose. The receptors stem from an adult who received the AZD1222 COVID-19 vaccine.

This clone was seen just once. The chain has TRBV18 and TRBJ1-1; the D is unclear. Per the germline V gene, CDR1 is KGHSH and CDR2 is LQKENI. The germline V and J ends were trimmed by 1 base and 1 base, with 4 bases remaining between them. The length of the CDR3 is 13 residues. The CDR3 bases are TGTGCCAGCTCACCACAAGGGAACACTGAAGCTTTCTTT. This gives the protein CASSPQGNTEAFF.

The CDR3 DNA sequence: TGTGCCATCAGTGTGGGTCCCAGGTACAATGAGCAGTTCTTC. This gives the protein CAISVGPRYNEQFF. This chain connects TRBV10-3 to TRBJ2-1; no definite D call. CDR3 size: 14 residues. Germline V lookup: CDR1 ENHRY, CDR2 SYGVKD. V was cut by 4 bases and J by 4 bases, with 11 bases left in between.

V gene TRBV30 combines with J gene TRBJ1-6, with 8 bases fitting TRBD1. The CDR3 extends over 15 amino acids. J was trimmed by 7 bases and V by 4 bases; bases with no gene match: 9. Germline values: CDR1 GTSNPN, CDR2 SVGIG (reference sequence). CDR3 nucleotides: TGTGCCTGGACCCTGGCAGGGGGCGGGAATTCACCCCTCCACTTT. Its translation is CAWTLAGGGNSPLHF.

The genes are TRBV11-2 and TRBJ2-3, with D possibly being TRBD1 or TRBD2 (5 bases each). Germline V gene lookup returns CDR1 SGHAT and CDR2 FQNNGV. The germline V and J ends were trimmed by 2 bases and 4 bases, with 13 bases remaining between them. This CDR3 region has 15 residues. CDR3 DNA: TGTGCCAGCAGCTTAATCGGGGCGGGTGCAGATACGCAGTATTTT. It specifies CASSLIGAGADTQYF.

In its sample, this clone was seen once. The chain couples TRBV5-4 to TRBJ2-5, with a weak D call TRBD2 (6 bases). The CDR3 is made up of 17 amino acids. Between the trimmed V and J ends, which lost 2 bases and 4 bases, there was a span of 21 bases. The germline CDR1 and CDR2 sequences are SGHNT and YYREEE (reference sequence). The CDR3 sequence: CASSFGTWAGRGETQYF. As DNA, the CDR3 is TGTGCCAGCAGCTTCGGTACTTGGGCGGGGCGGGGAGAGACCCAGTACTTC.

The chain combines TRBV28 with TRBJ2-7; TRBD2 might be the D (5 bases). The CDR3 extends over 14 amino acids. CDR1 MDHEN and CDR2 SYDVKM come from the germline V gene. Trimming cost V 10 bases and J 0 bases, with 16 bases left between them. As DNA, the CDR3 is TGTGCCACCGCGGTCAGCGGTTACTCCTACGAGCAGTACTTC. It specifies CATAVSGYSYEQYF.

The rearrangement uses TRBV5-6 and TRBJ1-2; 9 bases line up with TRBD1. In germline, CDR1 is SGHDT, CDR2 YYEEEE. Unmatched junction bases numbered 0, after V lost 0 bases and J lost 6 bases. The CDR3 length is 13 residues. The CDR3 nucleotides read TGTGCCAGCAGCTTGGACAGGGGGCATGGCTACACCTTC. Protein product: CASSLDRGHGYTF. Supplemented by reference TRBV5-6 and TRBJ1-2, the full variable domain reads DAGVTQSPTHLIKTRGQQVTLRCSPKSGHDTVSWYQQALGQGPQFIFQYYEEEERQRGNFPDRFSGHQFPNYSSELNVNALLLGDSALYLCASSLDRGHGYTFGSGTRLTVV.

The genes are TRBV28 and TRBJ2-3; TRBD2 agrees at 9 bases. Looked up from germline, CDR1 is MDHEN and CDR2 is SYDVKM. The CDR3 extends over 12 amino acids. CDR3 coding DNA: TGTGTAAGCGGGAGGACCACAGATACGCAGTATTTT. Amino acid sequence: CVSGRTTDTQYF.

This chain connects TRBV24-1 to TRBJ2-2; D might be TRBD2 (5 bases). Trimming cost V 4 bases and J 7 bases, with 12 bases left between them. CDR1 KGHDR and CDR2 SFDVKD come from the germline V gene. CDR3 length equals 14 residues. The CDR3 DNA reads TGTGCCACCAGTGAAAATGGACTTATCGGGGAGCTGTTTTTT. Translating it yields CATSENGLIGELFF.

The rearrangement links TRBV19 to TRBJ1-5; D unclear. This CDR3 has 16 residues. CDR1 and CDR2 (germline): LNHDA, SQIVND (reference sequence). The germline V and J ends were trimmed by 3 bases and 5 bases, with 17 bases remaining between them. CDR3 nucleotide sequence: TGTGCCAGTAGTATGGCAGAGCCGAACGGGTATCAGCCCCAGCATTTT. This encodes CASSMAEPNGYQPQHF.

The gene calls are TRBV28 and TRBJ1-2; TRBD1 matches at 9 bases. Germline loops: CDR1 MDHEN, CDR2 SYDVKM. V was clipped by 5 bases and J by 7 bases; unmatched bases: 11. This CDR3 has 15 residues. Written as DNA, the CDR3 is TGTGCCAGCAGTGTAGCCGGGACAGGGAGAACTGGCTACACCTTC. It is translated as CASSVAGTGRTGYTF.

In DNA form, the CDR3 reads TGTGCCAGCAGCGTTCGGGACTGGCCTAAATATGAGCAGTTCTTC. It specifies CASSVRDWPKYEQFF. The rearrangement joins TRBV9 to TRBJ2-1, with TRBD2 as a possible D gene (6 bases). Germline V gene data show CDR1 as SGDLS and CDR2 as YYNGEE. V gave up 2 bases and J gave up 8 bases, with 17 bases separating them. The CDR3 is 15 amino acids.

CDR3 in amino acids: CASKTPGQGGHYGYTF. The CDR3 nucleotides read TGTGCCAGCAAAACCCCGGGACAGGGGGGACACTATGGCTACACCTTC. The rearrangement joins TRBV28 to TRBJ1-2; 11 bases match TRBD1. V lost 7 bases and J lost 3; bases outside the gene matches: 10. Looked up from germline, CDR1 is MDHEN and CDR2 is SYDVKM. CDR3 length: 16 amino acids.

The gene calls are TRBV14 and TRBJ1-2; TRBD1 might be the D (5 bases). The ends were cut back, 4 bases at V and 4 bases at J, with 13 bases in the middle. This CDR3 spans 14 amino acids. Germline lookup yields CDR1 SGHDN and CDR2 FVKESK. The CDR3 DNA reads TGTGCCAGCAGCCTGCGAACAGGAGGCTATGGCTACACCTTC. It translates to CASSLRTGGYGYTF.

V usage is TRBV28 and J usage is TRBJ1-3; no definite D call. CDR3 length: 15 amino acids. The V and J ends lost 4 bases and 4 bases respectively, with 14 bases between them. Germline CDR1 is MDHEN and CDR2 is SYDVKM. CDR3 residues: CASSSVQVGGNTIYF. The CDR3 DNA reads TGTGCCAGCAGTTCCGTCCAAGTGGGGGGAAACACCATATATTTT.